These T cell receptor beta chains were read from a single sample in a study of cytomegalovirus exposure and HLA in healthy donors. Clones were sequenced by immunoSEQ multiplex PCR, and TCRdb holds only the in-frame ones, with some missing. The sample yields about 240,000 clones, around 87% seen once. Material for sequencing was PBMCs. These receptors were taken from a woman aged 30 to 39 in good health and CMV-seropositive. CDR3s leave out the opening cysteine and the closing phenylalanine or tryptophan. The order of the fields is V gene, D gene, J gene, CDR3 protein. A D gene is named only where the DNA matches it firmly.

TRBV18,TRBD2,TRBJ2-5,ASSIQLAAQETQY
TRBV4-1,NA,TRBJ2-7,ASSQVAGTYEQY
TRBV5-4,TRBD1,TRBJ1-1,ASGQGAIMTEAF
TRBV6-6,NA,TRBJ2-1,ASSSGSSYNEQF
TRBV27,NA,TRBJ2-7,ASSGGGRELTYEQY
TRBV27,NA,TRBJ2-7,ASSSITSYEQY
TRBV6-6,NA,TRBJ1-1,ASSYSVVNTEAF
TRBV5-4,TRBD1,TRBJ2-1,ASSLGDSGSVEQF
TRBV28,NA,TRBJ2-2,ASSETGSTGELF
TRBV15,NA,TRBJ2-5,ATSFGIQETQY
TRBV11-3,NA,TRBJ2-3,ASSLGGRVADTQY
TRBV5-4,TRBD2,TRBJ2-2,ASSNLAGGAGTGELF
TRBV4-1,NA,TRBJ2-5,ASSQGGWPSGPVQETQY
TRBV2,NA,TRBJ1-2,ASSRSNYGYT
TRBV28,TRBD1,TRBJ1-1,ASSGDRGRGS
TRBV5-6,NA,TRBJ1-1,ASSLAEIMNTEAF
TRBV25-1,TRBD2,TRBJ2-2,ASTFGTKNTGELF
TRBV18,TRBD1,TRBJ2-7,ASSLRDRNAHEQY
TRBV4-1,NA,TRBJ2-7,ASSYSYEQY
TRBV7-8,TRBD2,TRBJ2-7,ASSPRRWTSGRSEQY
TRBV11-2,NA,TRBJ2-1,ASSSGHAFDEQF
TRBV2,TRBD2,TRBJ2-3,ASRNSGRGGTQY
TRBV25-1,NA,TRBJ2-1,ASSESGLSYNEQF
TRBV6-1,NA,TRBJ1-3,ASSEGAAGNTIY
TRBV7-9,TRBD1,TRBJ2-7,ASSVQGANYEQY